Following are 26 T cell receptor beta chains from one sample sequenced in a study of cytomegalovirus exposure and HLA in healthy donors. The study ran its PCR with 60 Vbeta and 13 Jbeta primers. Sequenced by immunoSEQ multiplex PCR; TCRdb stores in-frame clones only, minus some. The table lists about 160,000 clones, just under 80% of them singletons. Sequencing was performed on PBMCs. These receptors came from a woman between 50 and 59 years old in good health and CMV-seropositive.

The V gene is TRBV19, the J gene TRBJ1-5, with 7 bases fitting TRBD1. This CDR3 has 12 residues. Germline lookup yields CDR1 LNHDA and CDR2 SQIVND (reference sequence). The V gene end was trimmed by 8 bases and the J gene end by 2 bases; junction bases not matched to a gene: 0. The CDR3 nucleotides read TGTGCCAGTGGACAGGGCAATCAGCCCCAGCATTTT. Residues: CASGQGNQPQHF.

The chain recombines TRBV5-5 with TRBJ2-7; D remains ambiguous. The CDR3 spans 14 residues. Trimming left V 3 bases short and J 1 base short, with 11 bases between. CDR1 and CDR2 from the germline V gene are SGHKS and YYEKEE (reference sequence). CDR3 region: CASSWAFGSYEQYF. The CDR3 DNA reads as TGTGCCAGCAGCTGGGCCTTTGGGTCCTACGAGCAGTACTTC.

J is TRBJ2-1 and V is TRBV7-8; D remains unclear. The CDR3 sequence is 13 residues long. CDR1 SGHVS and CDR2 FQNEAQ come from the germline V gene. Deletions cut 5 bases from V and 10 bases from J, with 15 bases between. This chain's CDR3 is CASSTTRVGEQFF. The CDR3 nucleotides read TGTGCCAGCAGCACCACCCGGGTTGGGGAGCAGTTCTTC.

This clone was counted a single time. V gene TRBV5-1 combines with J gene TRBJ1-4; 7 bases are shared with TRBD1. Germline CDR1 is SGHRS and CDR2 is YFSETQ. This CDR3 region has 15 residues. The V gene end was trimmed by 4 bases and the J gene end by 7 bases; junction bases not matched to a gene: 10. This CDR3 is CASSLTGTDREKLFF. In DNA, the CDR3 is TGCGCCAGCAGCCTGACTGGGACAGATCGTGAAAAACTGTTTTTT. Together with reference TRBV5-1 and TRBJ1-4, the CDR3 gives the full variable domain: KAGVTQTPRYLIKTRGQQVTLSCSPISGHRSVSWYQQTPGQGLQFLFEYFSETQRNKGNFPGRFSGRQFSNSRSEMNVSTLELGDSALYLCASSLTGTDREKLFFGSGTQLSVL.

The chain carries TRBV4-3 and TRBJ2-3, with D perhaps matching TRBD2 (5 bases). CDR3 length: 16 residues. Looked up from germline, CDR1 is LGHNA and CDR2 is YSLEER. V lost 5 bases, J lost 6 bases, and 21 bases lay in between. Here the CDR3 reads CASSARWESGGDTQYF. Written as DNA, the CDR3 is TGCGCCAGCAGCGCAAGATGGGAGAGCGGTGGGGATACGCAGTATTTT.

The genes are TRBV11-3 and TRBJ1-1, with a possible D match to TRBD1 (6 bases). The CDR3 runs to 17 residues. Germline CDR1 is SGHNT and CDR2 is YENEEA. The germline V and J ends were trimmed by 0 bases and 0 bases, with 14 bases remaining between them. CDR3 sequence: CASSLEIFAGVNTEAFF. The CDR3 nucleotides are TGTGCCAGCAGCTTAGAAATATTCGCAGGGGTGAACACTGAAGCTTTCTTT.

CDR3 sequence (DNA): TGTGCCAGCACCGCCCAGTGGAACACTGAAGCTTTCTTT. The encoded protein is CASTAQWNTEAFF. V and J are TRBV9 and TRBJ1-1, with D unresolved. The germline gives CDR1 SGDLS, CDR2 YYNGEE. This CDR3 comprises 13 residues. Trimming removed 6 bases at V and 1 base at J, with 10 bases between.

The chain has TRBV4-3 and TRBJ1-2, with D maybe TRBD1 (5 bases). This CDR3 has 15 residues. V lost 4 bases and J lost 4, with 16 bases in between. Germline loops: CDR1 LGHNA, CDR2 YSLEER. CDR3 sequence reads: CASSPPGGWAYGYTF. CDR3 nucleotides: TGCGCCAGCAGCCCCCCCGGGGGATGGGCCTATGGCTACACCTTC.

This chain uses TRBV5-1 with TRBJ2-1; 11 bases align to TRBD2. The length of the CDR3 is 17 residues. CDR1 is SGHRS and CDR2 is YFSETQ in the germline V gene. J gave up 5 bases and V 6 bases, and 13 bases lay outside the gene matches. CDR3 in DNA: TGCGCCAGCAACCGACTAGCGGGAATTCGCATGGACAATGAGCAGTTCTTC. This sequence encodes CASNRLAGIRMDNEQFF.

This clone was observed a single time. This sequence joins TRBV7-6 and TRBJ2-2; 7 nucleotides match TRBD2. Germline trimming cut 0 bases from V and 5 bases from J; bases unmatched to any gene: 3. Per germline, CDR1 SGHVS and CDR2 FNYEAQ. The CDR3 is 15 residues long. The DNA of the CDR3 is TGTGCCAGCAGCTTAGCGGGAGGGCCTACCGGGGAGCTGTTTTTT. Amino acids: CASSLAGGPTGELFF.

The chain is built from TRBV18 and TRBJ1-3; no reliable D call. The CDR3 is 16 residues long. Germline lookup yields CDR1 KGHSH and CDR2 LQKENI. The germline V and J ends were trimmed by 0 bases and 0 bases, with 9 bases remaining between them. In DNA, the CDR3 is TGTGCCAGCTCACCACCGGAGATTCGCTCTGGAAACACCATATATTTT. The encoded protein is CASSPPEIRSGNTIYF.

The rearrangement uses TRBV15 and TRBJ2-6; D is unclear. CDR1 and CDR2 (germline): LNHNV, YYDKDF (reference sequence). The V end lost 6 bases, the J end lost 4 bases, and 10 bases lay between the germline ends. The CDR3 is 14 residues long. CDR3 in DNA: TGTGCCACCAGTAAACAGTCGGGGGCCAACGTCCTGACTTTC. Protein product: CATSKQSGANVLTF. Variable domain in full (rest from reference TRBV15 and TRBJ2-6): DAMVIQNPRYQVTQFGKPVTLSCSQTLNHNVMYWYQQKSSQAPKLLFHYYDKDFNNEADTPDNFQSRRPNTSFCFLDIRSPGLGDTAMYLCATSKQSGANVLTFGAGSRLTVL.

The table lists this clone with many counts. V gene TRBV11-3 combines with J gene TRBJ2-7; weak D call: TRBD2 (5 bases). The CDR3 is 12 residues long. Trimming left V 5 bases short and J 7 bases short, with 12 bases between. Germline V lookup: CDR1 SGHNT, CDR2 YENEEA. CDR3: CASSPSRGEQYF. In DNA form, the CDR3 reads TGTGCCAGCAGCCCTAGCCGGGGAGAGCAGTACTTC.

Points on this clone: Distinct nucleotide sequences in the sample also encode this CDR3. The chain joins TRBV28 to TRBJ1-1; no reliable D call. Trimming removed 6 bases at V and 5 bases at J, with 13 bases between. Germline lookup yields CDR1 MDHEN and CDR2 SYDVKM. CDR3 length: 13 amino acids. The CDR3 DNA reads TGTGCCAGCAGAACCGGGATGAGGACTGAAGCTTTCTTT. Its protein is CASRTGMRTEAFF. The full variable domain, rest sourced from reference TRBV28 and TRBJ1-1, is DVKVTQSSRYLVKRTGEKVFLECVQDMDHENMFWYRQDPGLGLRLIYFSYDVKMKEKGDIPEGYSVSREKKERFSLILESASTNQTSMYLCASRTGMRTEAFFGQGTRLTVV.

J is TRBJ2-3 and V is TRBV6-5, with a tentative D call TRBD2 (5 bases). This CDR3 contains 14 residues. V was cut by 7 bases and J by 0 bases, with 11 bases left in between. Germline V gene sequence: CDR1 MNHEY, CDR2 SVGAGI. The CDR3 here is CASKRGYSTDTQYF. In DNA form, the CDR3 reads TGTGCCAGCAAGCGAGGGTACAGCACAGATACGCAGTATTTT.

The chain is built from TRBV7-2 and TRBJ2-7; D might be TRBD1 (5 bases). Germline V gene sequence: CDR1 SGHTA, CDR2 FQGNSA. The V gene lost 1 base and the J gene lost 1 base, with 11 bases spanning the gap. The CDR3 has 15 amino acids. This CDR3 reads CASSLDGQFSYEQYF. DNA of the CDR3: TGTGCCAGCAGCTTAGACGGACAATTTTCCTACGAGCAGTACTTC.

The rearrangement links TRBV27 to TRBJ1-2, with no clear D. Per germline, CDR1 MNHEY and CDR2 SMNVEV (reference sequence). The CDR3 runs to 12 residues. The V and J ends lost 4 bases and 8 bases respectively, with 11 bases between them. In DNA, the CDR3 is TGTGCCAGCAGTTACGGGGTTGGCGGCTACACCTTC. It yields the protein CASSYGVGGYTF.

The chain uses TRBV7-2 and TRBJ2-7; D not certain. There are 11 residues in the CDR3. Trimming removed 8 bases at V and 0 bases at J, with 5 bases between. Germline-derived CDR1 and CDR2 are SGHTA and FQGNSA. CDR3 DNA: TGTGCCAGCGGCAGCTCCTACGAGCAGTACTTC. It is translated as CASGSSYEQYF. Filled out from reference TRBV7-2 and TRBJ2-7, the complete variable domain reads GAGVSQSPSNKVTEKGKDVELRCDPISGHTALYWYRQSLGQGLEFLIYFQGNSAPDKSGLPSDRFSAERTGGSVSTLTIQRTQQEDSAVYLCASGSSYEQYFGPGTRLTVT.

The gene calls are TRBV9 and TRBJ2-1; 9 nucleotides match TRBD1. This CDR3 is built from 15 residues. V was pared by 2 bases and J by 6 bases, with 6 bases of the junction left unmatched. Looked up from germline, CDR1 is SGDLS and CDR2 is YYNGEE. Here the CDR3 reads CASSVRDREGNEQFF. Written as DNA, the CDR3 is TGTGCCAGCAGCGTCCGGGACAGGGAAGGCAATGAGCAGTTCTTC.

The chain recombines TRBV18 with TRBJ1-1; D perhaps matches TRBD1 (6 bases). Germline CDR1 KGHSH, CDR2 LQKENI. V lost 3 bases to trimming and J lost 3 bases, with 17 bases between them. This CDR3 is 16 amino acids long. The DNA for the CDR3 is TGTGCCAGCTCACCCGCGGGGGGCAGCCACTACACTGAAGCTTTCTTT. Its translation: CASSPAGGSHYTEAFF. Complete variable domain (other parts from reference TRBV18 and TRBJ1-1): NAGVMQNPRHLVRRRGQEARLRCSPMKGHSHVYWYRQLPEEGLKFMVYLQKENIIDESGMPKERFSAEFPKEGPSILRIQQVVRGDSAAYFCASSPAGGSHYTEAFFGQGTRLTVV.

The DNA for the CDR3 is TGTGCCAGTAGTGGGGACAGGGGAAGCGGTGAAGCTTTCTTT. Translation gives CASSGDRGSGEAFF. The J gene is TRBJ1-1, the V gene TRBV19; TRBD1 matches at 10 bases. Germline V gene data show CDR1 as LNHDA and CDR2 as SQIVND (reference sequence). The CDR3 has 14 residues. V lost 5 bases and J lost 7; bases outside the gene matches: 7.

CDR3 DNA sequence: TGTGCCAGCAGCCCTCGGAAAGGGGACACTTTAGAGACCCAGTACTTC. Translated, it gives CASSPRKGDTLETQYF. This chain links TRBV7-2 with TRBJ2-5; D might be TRBD1 (6 bases). CDR3 length: 16 residues. Trimming removed 5 bases from V and 4 bases from J, with 20 bases in between. Germline V gene sequence: CDR1 SGHTA, CDR2 FQGNSA.

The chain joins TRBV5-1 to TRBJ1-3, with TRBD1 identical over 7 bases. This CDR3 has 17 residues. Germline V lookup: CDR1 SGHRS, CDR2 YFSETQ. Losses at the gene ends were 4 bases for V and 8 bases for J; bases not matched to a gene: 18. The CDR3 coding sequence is TGCGCCAGCAGCACCGCCGGGACAGCAAATTCCGGGGACACCATATATTTT. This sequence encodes CASSTAGTANSGDTIYF.

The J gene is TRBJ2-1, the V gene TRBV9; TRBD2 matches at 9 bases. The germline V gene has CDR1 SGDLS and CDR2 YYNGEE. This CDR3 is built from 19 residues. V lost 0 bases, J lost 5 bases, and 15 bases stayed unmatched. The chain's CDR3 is CASSVAEVIGSGGHNEQFF. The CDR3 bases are TGTGCCAGCAGCGTAGCTGAGGTAATTGGTAGCGGGGGTCACAATGAGCAGTTCTTC.

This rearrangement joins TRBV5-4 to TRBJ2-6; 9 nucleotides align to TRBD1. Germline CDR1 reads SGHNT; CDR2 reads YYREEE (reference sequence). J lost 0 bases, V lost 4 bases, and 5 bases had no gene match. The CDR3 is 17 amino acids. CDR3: CASSPGTGFSGANVLTF. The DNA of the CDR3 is TGTGCCAGCAGCCCCGGGACAGGGTTCTCTGGGGCCAACGTCCTGACTTTC.

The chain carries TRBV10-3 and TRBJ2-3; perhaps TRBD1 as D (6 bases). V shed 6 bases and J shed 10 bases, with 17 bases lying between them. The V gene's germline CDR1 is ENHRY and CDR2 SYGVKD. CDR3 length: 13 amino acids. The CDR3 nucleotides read TGTGCCATCAGCCAGGCTAGGGACACCGCGCAGTATTTT. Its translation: CAISQARDTAQYF.